This T cell receptor beta chain comes out of a study of T cell responses to AZD1222 COVID-19 vaccine. This clone was seen just once. Only in-frame clones appear in the TCRdb table, and some are missing; sequencing was by immunoSEQ multiplex PCR. The sample includes approximately 130,000 clones, 91% of them seen just once. The V end was cut by 4 bases, the J end by 1 base, with 7 bases between. CDR1 is LGHDT, CDR2 YNNKEL, per germline (reference sequence). The CDR3 loop spans 14 amino acids. This clonotype originated in an adult in good health. The J gene is TRBJ2-2, the V gene TRBV3-1 (or the pseudogene TRBV3-2), with no clear D. Sequences were derived from peripheral blood, sampled on day 0 of AZD1222 vaccination. DNA of the CDR3: TGTGCCAGCAGCCTCCGGATGAACACCGGGGAGCTGTTTTTT. It is translated as CASSLRMNTGELFF.